This T cell receptor beta chain originates from a study of CD8 T cells in ankylosing spondylitis (dated by TCRdb to about 2017). Concerning the study at large: The study set out to find disease-linked TCR variants by profiling T cell receptor beta repertoires in ankylosing spondylitis patients and healthy donors. Samples of peripheral blood were taken, and for ankylosing spondylitis patients, synovial fluid was collected as well. In total, the full study cohort was made up of about 110 healthy donors and approximately 24 ankylosing spondylitis patients. Here is what the overall study found, with its caveats: Some motif variants were previously reported in synovial fluid and blood of reactive arthritis patients, suggesting common disease-initiation mechanisms. The disease-linked clones were reported as significantly enriched in matched synovial fluid samples from ankylosing spondylitis patients. A TCR beta motif made up of several highly homologous amino acid variants appeared to be characteristic of blood from ankylosing spondylitis patients. A CD8+ phenotype was shown by the disease-linked clones, which were found at relatively low frequencies in peripheral blood.

V was cut back by 4 bases and J by 0 bases, leaving a gap of 7 bases between them. The germline V gene (reference sequence) specifies GTSNPN as CDR1 and SVGIG as CDR2. The CDR3 spans 12 residues, from the cysteine through the phenylalanine. Only the CDR3 DNA stays, 36 bases, in frame from base 1. The listed sequencing device is Illumina HiSeq 2500. Quantitative 5'-RACE with molecular barcodes was used to prepare TCR beta libraries. Under the source paper's analysis protocol: A new computational method, built on a probabilistic model of VDJ rearrangement, was used to identify disease-linked TCR variants. In TCRdb, the public reads were trimmed at Q25 with fastp and aligned with MiXCR, with productive beta chains retained. Each entry merges the rows of one CDR3 protein and shows their most common DNA and genes. In this record, the V and J calls reflect TCRdb's handling and not the investigators' own analysis. This sample holds about 220,000 distinct CDR3 sequences; 15% to 20% were observed only once. The top ten hold about 42% of the sample.

Regarding this clonotype: Its antigen remains undetermined. No base quality information exists; no much larger clone differs at one position.

The V and J segments used are TRBV30 and TRBJ2-7; no confident D gene assignment can be made. The sequence derives from a male donor with ankylosing spondylitis. Sequenced input: blood, either unsorted or a sorted T cell fraction (not recorded which). The CDR3 region has the sequence CAWTSSSYEQYF. DNA sequence: TGTGCCTGGACGTCTAGCTCCTACGAGCAGTACTTC.